This T cell receptor beta chain emerged from a study of T cells in localized non-small cell lung cancer. General observations from the study: Adjacent lung was found to contain a median approximately 62 of the top 100 tumor clones. Since sequencing was restricted to only one region of the tumor, intratumor heterogeneity remains a possibility. Uninvolved adjacent lung showed the highest T cell clonality, exceeding tumor. Longer overall survival was seen with higher T cell density measured in blood.

The repertoire was sequenced with immunoSEQ multiplex PCR; TCRdb's copy has only in-frame clones and lacks some. The sample records around 130,000 clones, 89% being singletons. This CDR3 region has 14 residues. In germline, CDR1 is LNHDA, CDR2 SQIVND (reference sequence). Trimming left V 1 base short and J 2 bases short, with 6 bases between. This clone was seen once. The antigen is undetermined. The sequencing here drew on peripheral blood, taken before any cancer treatment. The chain carries TRBV19 and TRBJ1-5; D unclear. The TCR originated in a female donor of 60 years or more with stage I lung adenocarcinoma. The CDR3 coding sequence is TGTGCCAGTAGTATAGCACAACGCAATCAGCCCCAGCATTTT. It codes for CASSIAQRNQPQHF.